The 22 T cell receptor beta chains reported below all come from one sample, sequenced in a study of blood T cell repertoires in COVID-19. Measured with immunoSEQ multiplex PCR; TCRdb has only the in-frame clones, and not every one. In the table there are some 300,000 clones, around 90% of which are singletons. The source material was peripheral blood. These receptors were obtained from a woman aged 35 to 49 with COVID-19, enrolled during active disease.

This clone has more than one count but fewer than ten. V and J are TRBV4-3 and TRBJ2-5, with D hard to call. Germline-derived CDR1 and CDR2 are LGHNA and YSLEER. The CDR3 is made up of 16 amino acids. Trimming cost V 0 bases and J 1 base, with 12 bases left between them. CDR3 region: CASSQDSSRLQETQYF. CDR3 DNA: TGCGCCAGCAGCCAAGATAGCAGTCGGCTCCAAGAGACCCAGTACTTC.

The CDR3 sequence: CASSLLARNTGELFF. In DNA form, the CDR3 reads TGTGCCAGCAGCTTATTGGCTAGAAACACCGGGGAGCTGTTTTTT. The chain has TRBV7-9 and TRBJ2-2; D ambiguous. There are 15 residues in the CDR3. Trimming removed 2 bases at V and 2 bases at J, with 9 bases between. CDR1 is SEHNR and CDR2 is FQNEAQ in the germline V gene (reference sequence).

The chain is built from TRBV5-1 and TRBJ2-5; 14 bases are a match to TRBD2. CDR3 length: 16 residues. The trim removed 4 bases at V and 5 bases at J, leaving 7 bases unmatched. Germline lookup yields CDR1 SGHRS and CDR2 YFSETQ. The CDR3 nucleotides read TGCGCCAGCAGCCCGGGACTAGCGGGGGCCGGGGAGACCCAGTACTTC. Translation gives CASSPGLAGAGETQYF.

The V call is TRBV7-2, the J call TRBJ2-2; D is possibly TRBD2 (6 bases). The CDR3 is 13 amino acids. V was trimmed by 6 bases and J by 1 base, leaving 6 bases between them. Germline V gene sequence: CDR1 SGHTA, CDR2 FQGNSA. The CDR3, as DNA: TGTGCCAGCAGGGGAGGGAACACCGGGGAGCTGTTTTTT. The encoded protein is CASRGGNTGELFF.

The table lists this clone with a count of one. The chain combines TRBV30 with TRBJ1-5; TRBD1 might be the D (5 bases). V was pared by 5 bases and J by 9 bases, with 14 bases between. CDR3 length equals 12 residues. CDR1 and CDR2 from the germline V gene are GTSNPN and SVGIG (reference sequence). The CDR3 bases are TGTGCCTGGGGCCCTGCCCAGGGGCCCCAGCATTTT. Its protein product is CAWGPAQGPQHF.

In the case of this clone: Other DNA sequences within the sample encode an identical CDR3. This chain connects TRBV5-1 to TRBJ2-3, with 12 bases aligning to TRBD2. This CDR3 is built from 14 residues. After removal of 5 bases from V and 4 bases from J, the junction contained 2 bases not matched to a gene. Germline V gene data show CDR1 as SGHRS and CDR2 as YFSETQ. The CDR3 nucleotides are TGCGCCAGCAGTCTAGCGGGGGGGCCAGATACGCAGTATTTT. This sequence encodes CASSLAGGPDTQYF.

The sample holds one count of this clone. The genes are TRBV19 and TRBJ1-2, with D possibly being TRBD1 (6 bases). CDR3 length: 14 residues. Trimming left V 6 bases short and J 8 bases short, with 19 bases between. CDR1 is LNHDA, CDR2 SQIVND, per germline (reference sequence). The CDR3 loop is CASSLWGPSKGYTF. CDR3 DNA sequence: TGTGCCAGTAGCCTATGGGGGCCTTCTAAGGGCTACACCTTC.

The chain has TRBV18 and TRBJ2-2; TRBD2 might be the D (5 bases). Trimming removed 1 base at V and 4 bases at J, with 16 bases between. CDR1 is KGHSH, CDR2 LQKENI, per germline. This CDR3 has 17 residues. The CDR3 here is CASSPLAPNAVTGELFF. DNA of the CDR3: TGTGCCAGCTCACCACTAGCGCCGAACGCAGTCACCGGGGAGCTGTTTTTT.

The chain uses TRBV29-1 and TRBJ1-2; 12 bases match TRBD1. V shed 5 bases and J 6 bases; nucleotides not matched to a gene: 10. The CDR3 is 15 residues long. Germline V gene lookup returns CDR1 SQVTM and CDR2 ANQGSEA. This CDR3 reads CSVLPGDRGHDGYTF. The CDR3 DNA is TGCAGCGTTCTACCCGGGGACAGGGGGCACGATGGCTACACCTTC.

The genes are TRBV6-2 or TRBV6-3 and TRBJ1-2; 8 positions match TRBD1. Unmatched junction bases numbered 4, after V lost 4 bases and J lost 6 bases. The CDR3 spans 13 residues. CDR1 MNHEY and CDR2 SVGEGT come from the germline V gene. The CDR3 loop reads CASSWTGLNGYTF. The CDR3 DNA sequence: TGTGCCAGCAGTTGGACAGGGCTAAATGGCTACACCTTC.

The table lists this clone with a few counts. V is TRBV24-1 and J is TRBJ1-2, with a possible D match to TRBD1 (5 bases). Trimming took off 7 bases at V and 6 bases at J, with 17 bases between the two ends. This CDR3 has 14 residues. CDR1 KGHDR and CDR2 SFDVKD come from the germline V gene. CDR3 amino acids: CATSNSGQGHGYTF. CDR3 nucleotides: TGTGCCACCAGCAATTCAGGGCAAGGGCATGGCTACACCTTC.

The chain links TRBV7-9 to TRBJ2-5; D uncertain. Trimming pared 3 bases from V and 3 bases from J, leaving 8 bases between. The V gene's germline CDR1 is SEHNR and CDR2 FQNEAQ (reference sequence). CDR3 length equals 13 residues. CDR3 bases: TGTGCCAGCAGCTTTTTCCGGGAAGAGACCCAGTACTTC. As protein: CASSFFREETQYF.

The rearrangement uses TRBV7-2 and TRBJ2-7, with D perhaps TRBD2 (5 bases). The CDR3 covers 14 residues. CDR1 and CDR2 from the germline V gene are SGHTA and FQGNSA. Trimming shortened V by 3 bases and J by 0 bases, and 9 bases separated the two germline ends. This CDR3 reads CASSLIGSSYEQYF. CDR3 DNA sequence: TGTGCCAGCAGCTTGATAGGGAGCTCCTACGAGCAGTACTTC.

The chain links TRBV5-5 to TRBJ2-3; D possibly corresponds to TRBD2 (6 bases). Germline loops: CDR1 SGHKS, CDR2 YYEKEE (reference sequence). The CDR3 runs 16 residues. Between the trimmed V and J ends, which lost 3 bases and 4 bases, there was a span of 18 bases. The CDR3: CASSSQATPGADTQYF. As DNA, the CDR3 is TGTGCCAGCAGCTCCCAAGCTACCCCGGGAGCAGATACGCAGTATTTT.

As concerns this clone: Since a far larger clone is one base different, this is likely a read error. The CDR3 DNA follows: TGTGCCAGCAGTTCCGGGACAGTCTATGGCTACACCTTC. Translation gives CASSSGTVYGYTF. The gene calls are TRBV12-3 or TRBV12-4 and TRBJ1-2; 7 nucleotides agree with TRBD1. This CDR3 has 13 amino acids. V gave up 4 bases and J gave up 4 bases; unmatched junction bases: 3.

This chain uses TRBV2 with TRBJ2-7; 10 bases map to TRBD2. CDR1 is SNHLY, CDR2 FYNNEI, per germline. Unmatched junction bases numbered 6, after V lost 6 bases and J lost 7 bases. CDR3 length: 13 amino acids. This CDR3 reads CASRAGGLEEQYF. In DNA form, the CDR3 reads TGTGCCAGCAGAGCGGGGGGGCTGGAAGAGCAGTACTTC.

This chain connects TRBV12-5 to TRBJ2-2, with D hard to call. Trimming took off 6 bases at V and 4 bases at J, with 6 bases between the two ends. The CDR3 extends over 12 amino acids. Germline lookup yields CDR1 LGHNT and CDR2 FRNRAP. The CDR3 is CASGRGTGELFF. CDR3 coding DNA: TGTGCTAGTGGACGAGGCACCGGGGAGCTGTTTTTT.

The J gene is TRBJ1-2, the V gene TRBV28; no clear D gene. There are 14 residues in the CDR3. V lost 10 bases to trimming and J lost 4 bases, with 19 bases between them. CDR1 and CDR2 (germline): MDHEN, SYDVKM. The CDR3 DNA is TGTGCCACCGTCGGGCCTAGAAGCGGCTATGGCTACACCTTC. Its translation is CATVGPRSGYGYTF.

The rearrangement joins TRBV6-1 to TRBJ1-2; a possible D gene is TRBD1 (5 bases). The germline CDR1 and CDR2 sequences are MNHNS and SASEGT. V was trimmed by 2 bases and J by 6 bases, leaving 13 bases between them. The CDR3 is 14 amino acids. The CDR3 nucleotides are TGTGCCAGCAGTGAAAGGGTTAAGGGGAATGGCTACACCTTC. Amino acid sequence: CASSERVKGNGYTF.

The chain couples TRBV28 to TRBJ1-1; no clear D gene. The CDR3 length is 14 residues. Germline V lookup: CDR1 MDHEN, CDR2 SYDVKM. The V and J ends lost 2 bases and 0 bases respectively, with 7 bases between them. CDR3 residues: CASSLSPMNTEAFF. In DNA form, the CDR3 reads TGTGCCAGCAGTTTAAGCCCCATGAACACTGAAGCTTTCTTT.

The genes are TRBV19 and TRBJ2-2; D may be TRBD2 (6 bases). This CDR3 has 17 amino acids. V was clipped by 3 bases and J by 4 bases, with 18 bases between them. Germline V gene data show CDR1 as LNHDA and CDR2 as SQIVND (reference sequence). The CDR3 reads CASSIMRRGGSTGELFF. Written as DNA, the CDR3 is TGTGCCAGTAGTATCATGAGGAGGGGCGGAAGCACCGGGGAGCTGTTTTTT.

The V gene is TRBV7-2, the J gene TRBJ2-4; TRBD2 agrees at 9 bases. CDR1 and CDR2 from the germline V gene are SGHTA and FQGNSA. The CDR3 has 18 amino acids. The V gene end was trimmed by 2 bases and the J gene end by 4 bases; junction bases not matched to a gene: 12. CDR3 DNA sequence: TGTGCCAGCAGCTTACCATTACTTCTTGCGGGGGGGAAAAACATTCAGTACTTC. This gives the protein CASSLPLLLAGGKNIQYF.